This T cell receptor (beta chain) was recovered during a study of blood T cell repertoires in COVID-19. The overall study: Sample material is recorded as cDNA or gDNA derived from T cells, B-cell-depleted T cells, or PBMCs.

Trimming took 6 bases from V and 6 from J; bases not matched to a gene: 6. Germline-derived CDR1 and CDR2 are KGHDR and SFDVKD. The CDR3 totals 14 residues. In terms of age and location, participants ranged from roughly 18 to 100 years and lived in fewer than 30 US areas. Either two negative PCRs, clearance, or symptom resolution qualified Cohort 3 donors as recovered. The authors' processing: From reference gene primer amplification, estimates of nucleated cell counts were derived. Assay: immunoSEQ multiplex PCR; the TCRdb copy retains only in-frame clones and omits some. For V, J and clone size, that table is used; D and trimming come from the DNA. The repertoire holds 250,000 to 300,000 clones, with just over 85% as singletons.

The sequence was obtained from a man aged 18 to 30 who had recovered from COVID-19. The sequenced sample was PBMCs or T cells enriched from blood (not recorded which). The J gene is TRBJ2-2, the V gene TRBV24-1, with 7 bases aligning to TRBD2. This CDR3 is CATSKSGLAGELFF. The CDR3 DNA reads TGTGCCACCAGTAAATCCGGACTAGCCGGGGAGCTGTTTTTT.